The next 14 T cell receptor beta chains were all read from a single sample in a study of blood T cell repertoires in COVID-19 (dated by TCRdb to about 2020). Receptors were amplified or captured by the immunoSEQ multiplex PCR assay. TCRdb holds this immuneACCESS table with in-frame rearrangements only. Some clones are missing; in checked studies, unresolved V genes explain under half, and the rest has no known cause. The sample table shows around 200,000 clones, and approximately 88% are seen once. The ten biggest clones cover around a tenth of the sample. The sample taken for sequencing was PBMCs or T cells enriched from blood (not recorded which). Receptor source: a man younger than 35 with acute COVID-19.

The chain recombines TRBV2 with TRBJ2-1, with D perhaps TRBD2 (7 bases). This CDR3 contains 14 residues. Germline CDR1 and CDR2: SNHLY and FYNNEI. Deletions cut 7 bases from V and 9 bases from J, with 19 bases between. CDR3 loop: CASKGEGVSIEQFF. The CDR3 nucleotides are TGTGCCAGCAAGGGGGAGGGGGTAAGCATTGAGCAGTTCTTC. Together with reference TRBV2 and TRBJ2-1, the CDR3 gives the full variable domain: EPEVTQTPSHQVTQMGQEVILRCVPISNHLYFYWYRQILGQKVEFLVSFYNNEISEKSEIFDDQFSVERPDGSNFTLKIRSTKLEDSAMYFCASKGEGVSIEQFFGPGTRLTVL.

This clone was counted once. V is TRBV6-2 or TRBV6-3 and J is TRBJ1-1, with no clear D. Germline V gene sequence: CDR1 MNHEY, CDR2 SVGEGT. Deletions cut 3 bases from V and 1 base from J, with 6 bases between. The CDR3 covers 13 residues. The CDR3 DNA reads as TGTGCCAGCAGTTATAATAAGAACACTGAAGCTTTCTTT. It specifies CASSYNKNTEAFF.

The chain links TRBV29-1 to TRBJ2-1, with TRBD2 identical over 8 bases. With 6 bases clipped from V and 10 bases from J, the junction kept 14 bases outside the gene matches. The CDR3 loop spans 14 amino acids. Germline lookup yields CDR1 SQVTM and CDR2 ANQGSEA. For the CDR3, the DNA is TGCAGCGTCACCGGGACTAGAATGTCCTACGAGCAGTTCTTC. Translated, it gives CSVTGTRMSYEQFF.

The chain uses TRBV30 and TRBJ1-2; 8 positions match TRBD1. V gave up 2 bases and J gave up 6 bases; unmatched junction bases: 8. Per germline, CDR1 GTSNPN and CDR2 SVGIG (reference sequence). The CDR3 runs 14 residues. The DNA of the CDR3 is TGTGCCTGGAGTCAGGGGGCCGACGGCAATGGCTACACCTTC. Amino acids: CAWSQGADGNGYTF.

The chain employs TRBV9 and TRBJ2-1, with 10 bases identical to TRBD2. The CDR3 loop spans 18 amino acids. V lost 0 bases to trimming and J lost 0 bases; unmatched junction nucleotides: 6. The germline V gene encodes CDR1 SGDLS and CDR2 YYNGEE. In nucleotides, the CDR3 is TGTGCCAGCAGCGTAGTACTAGCGGGACCTAGCTCCTACAATGAGCAGTTCTTC. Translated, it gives CASSVVLAGPSSYNEQFF.

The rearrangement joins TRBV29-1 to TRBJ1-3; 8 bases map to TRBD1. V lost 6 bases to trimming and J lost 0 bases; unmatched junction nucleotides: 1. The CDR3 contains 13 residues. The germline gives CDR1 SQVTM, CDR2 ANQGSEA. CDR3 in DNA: TGCAGCGTCGGGACAGGCTCTGGAAACACCATATATTTT. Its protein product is CSVGTGSGNTIYF.

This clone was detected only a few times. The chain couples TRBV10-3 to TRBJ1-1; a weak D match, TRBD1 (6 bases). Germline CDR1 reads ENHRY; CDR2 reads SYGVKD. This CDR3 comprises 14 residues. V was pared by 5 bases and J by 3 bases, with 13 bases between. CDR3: CAISSQGSHTEAFF. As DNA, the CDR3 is TGTGCCATCAGTTCTCAGGGGTCGCACACTGAAGCTTTCTTT.

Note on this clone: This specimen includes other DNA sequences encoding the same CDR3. CDR3 DNA: TGTGCCAGCAGCTTAGGCCAGGGAACTGAAGCTTTCTTT. Translation gives CASSLGQGTEAFF. This sequence joins TRBV11-3 and TRBJ1-1, with a tentative D call TRBD1 (5 bases). Trimming removed 1 base from V and 5 bases from J, with 8 bases in between. Germline assignment: CDR1 SGHNT and CDR2 YENEEA. The CDR3 is made up of 13 amino acids.

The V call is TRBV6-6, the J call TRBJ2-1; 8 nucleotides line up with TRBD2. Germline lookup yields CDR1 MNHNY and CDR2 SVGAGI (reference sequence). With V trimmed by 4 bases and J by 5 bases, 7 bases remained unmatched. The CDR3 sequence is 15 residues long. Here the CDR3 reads CASSSSTSGNNEQFF. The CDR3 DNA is TGTGCCAGCAGTTCGTCTACTAGCGGAAACAATGAGCAGTTCTTC.

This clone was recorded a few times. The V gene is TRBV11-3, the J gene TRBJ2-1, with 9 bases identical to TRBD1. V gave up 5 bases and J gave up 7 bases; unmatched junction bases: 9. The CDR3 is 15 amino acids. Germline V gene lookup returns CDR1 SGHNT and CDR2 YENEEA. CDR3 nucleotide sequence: TGTGCCAGCAGCACCAACGGACAGGGGTGGAATGAGCAGTTCTTC. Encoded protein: CASSTNGQGWNEQFF.

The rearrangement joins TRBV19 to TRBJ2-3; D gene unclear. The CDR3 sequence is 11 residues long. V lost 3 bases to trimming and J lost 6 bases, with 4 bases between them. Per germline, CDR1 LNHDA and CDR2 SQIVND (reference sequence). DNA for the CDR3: TGTGCCAGTAGTATCCTGGATACGCAGTATTTT. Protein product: CASSILDTQYF.

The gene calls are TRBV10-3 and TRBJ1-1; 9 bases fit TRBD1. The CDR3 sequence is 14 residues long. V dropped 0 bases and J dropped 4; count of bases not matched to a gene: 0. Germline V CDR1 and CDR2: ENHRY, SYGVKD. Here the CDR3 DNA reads TGTGCCATCAGTGAGTCGACAGGGGGCACTGAAGCTTTCTTT. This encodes CAISESTGGTEAFF.

The CDR3 sequence: CASSPREGHSDTQYF. The CDR3 DNA reads TGTGCCAGCAGCCCCCGGGAGGGGCACTCAGATACGCAGTATTTT. This chain links TRBV7-6 with TRBJ2-3, with 8 positions matching TRBD2. The germline V gene encodes CDR1 SGHVS and CDR2 FNYEAQ. The CDR3 length is 15 residues. V trimming: 5 bases; J trimming: 4 bases; junction bases outside the gene matches: 8.

In nucleotides, the CDR3 is TGCGCCAGCAGCTCTACTAGCGGGAGGCCTCGCGAGCAGTACTTC. As protein: CASSSTSGRPREQYF. This chain uses TRBV5-1 with TRBJ2-7; TRBD2 agrees at 12 bases. The V segment lost 3 bases and the J segment 6 bases; nucleotides outside the gene matches: 7. CDR3 length equals 15 residues. From germline, CDR1 is SGHRS and CDR2 YFSETQ. The full variable domain, in which reference TRBV5-1 and TRBJ2-7 provide the parts outside the CDR3, is KAGVTQTPRYLIKTRGQQVTLSCSPISGHRSVSWYQQTPGQGLQFLFEYFSETQRNKGNFPGRFSGRQFSNSRSEMNVSTLELGDSALYLCASSSTSGRPREQYFGPGTRLTVT.